The table lists the clone carrying this T cell receptor beta chain with a few counts. This record comes from a study of patients and donors after allogeneic stem cell transplantation. TCRdb reanalysed the RT-PCR reads using MiXCR and keeps one entry per CDR3 protein. Of about a million distinct CDR3 sequences listed, about a sixth are singletons. The CDR3 spans 17 residues. Germline lookup yields CDR1 SEHNR and CDR2 FQNEAQ (reference sequence). V trimming: 5 bases; J trimming: 6 bases; junction bases outside the gene matches: 15. This clonotype was obtained from a human donor who was either an allogeneic HSCT recipient or a stem cell or donor lymphocyte infusion donor (not recorded which). It is not recorded whose cells these are; they may come from a transplant donor. The chain is built from TRBV7-9 and TRBJ1-4; 7 bases align to TRBD1. Material: blood, either unsorted or a sorted T cell fraction (not recorded which). This CDR3 is CASSPGGRQGRDEKLFF. The CDR3 nucleotides read TGTGCCAGCAGCCCCGGAGGTAGACAGGGCAGGGATGAAAAACTGTTTTTT.